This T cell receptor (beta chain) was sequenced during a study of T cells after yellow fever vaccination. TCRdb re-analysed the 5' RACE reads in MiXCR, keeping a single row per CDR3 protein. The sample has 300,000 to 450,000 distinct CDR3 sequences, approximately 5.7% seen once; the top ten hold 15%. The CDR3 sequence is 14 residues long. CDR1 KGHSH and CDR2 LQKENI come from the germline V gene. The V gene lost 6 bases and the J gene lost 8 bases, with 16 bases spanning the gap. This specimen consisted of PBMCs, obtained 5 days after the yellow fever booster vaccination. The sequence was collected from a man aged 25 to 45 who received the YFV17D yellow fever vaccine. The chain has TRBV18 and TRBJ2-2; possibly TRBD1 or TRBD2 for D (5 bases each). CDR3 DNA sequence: TGTGCCAGCTCTAGAGGGACCGGCAAAGGGGAGCTGTTTTTT. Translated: CASSRGTGKGELFF.